Below are 3 T cell receptor beta chains sequenced from a single sample in a study of identical twins. TCRdb independently ran MiXCR on the 5' RACE reads; one entry per CDR3 protein. Of some 1,600,000 distinct CDR3 sequences listed, 25% to 35% were seen once; the top ten hold about 0.27%. What was sequenced was cord blood. These receptors all come from a newborn girl in good health.

This clonotype turned up a few times. The chain carries TRBV7-9 and TRBJ2-1, with no clear D. Germline V CDR1 and CDR2: SEHNR, FQNEAQ (reference sequence). The CDR3 covers 16 residues. V was cut by 5 bases and J by 0 bases, with 14 bases left in between. The DNA of the CDR3 is TGTGCCAGCAGCCCCCCAGGCCCCTACTCCTACAATGAGCAGTTCTTC. This codes for CASSPPGPYSYNEQFF.

The chain links TRBV11-2 to TRBJ1-6; no clear D gene. V lost 5 bases, J lost 7 bases, and 18 bases lay in between. This CDR3 has 16 amino acids. Germline CDR1 and CDR2: SGHAT and FQNNGV. This CDR3 is CASSQIKSSKNSPLHF. CDR3 in DNA: TGTGCCAGCAGCCAAATCAAGTCCTCTAAGAATTCACCCCTCCACTTT.

Worth noting for this clonotype: Its ends do not fully match the called genes, so a read error is possible. The rearrangement uses TRBV7-8 and TRBJ2-1, with 9 positions matching TRBD2. CDR3 length equals 17 residues. Germline V CDR1 and CDR2: SGHVS, FQNEAQ. The CDR3 DNA reads as TGTGCCGGCAGCTTCCTACCTAGGCTAGCGGGAAATAATGAGCAGTTCTTC. Translating gives CAGSFLPRLAGNNEQFF.